The clone carrying this T cell receptor beta chain was counted once. The sample is drawn from a study of OX40 agonist ivuxolimab in advanced cancers. Method: immunoSEQ multiplex PCR; TCRdb's copy keeps in-frame clones and lacks some. The sample shows about 50,000 clones, over 85% of them seen only once. Systemic immunosuppression or a history of autoimmune disease excluded patients. The clonotype was recovered from an adult with an advanced solid tumor such as melanoma, head and neck, liver or kidney cancer. Sequences were derived from CD4+ or CD8+ T cells sorted from blood, sampled in a trial of the OX40 agonist ivuxolimab.

The CDR3 nucleotides are TGTGCCAGCAGCCCTTGGGACAGGGGGAATGAGCAGTTCTTC. The encoded protein is CASSPWDRGNEQFF. The chain combines TRBV4-2 with TRBJ2-1, with 11 bases aligning to TRBD1. The germline gives CDR1 LGHNA, CDR2 YNFKEQ. This CDR3 has 14 residues. The junction had 3 bases not matched to a gene; V was cut back by 4 bases and J by 7 bases.